The 27 T cell receptor beta chains given below trace back to one sample, sequenced in a study of patients and donors after allogeneic stem cell transplantation. TCRdb reprocessed the RT-PCR reads with MiXCR, giving one entry per CDR3 protein. The sample gives 150,000 to 250,000 distinct CDR3 sequences, 41% of which show up once; approximately 30% is in the top ten. Specimen: blood, either unsorted or a sorted T cell fraction (not recorded which). Receptor source: a human donor who was either an allogeneic HSCT recipient or a stem cell or donor lymphocyte infusion donor (not recorded which). It is not recorded whose cells these are; they may come from a transplant donor.

This chain links TRBV4-1 with TRBJ1-1; 8 positions agree with TRBD1. The CDR3 contains 14 residues. The germline CDR1 and CDR2 sequences are MGHRA and YSYEKL. Trimming took 2 bases from V and 5 from J; bases not matched to a gene: 4. The CDR3 loop is CASSQSGGRTEAFF. Here the CDR3 DNA reads TGCGCCAGCAGCCAATCAGGGGGCCGTACTGAAGCTTTCTTT.

This clonotype was seen ten or more times. The V and J genes are TRBV5-6 and TRBJ1-1; a weak D match, TRBD1 (5 bases). V was clipped by 2 bases and J by 4 bases, with 9 bases between them. Per germline, CDR1 SGHDT and CDR2 YYEEEE. The CDR3 sequence is 13 residues long. The CDR3 loop reads CASSFRGSTEAFF. As DNA, the CDR3 is TGTGCCAGCAGCTTTCGGGGGAGCACTGAAGCTTTCTTT.

This chain uses TRBV12-3 or TRBV12-4 with TRBJ1-2; no definite D call. CDR3 length equals 14 residues. Trimming took 1 base from V and 4 from J, leaving 10 bases between them. The CDR3 bases are TGTGCCAGCAGTTTAGGCACCCTCTCCTATGGCTACACCTTC. Translation gives CASSLGTLSYGYTF.

The CDR3, as DNA: TGCGCCAGCAGCTCCTCCGGGACTAGCGGGAGGTATACCGGGGAGCTGTTTTTT. It codes for CASSSSGTSGRYTGELFF. The gene calls are TRBV5-1 and TRBJ2-2, with 15 positions matching TRBD2. This CDR3 is 18 amino acids long. The germline V gene encodes CDR1 SGHRS and CDR2 YFSETQ. J was trimmed by 5 bases and V by 3 bases; bases with no gene match: 8.

The chain is built from TRBV12-3 or TRBV12-4 and TRBJ1-4, with D unresolved. The ends were cut back, 2 bases at V and 5 bases at J, with 6 bases in the middle. The CDR3 has 13 residues. DNA of the CDR3: TGTGCCAGCAGTTTAAGCGGGAATGAAAAACTGTTTTTT. Translating it yields CASSLSGNEKLFF.

The chain is built from TRBV29-1 and TRBJ2-5; tentatively, D is TRBD1 (6 bases). The germline gives CDR1 SQVTM, CDR2 ANQGSEA. V shed 3 bases and J shed 5 bases, with 13 bases lying between them. This CDR3 is built from 13 residues. In DNA form, the CDR3 reads TGCAGCGTTGAGGCAGGGGATACGGAGACCCAGTACTTC. It yields the protein CSVEAGDTETQYF.

This clonotype was seen more than once but under ten times. The V call is TRBV4-3, the J call TRBJ2-1; D is uncertain. Germline V lookup: CDR1 LGHNA, CDR2 YSLEER. This CDR3 contains 14 residues. Between the trimmed V and J ends, which lost 0 bases and 5 bases, there was a span of 8 bases. CDR3 DNA sequence: TGCGCCAGCAGCCAAGATGCTACCCACAATGAGCAGTTCTTC. Its translation is CASSQDATHNEQFF.

V gene TRBV25-1 combines with J gene TRBJ1-5; D unclear. The V gene lost 2 bases and the J gene lost 1 base, with 6 bases spanning the gap. In germline, CDR1 is MGHDK, CDR2 SYGVNS. The CDR3 contains 14 residues. The CDR3 sequence is CASSEHRSNQPQHF. The CDR3 DNA sequence: TGTGCCAGCAGTGAACACCGAAGCAATCAGCCCCAGCATTTT.

Concerning this clonotype itself: One end of the junction does not line up with germline, which may come from a read error. This chain uses TRBV20-1 with TRBJ2-7; D not certain. The CDR3 is made up of 10 amino acids. Germline lookup yields CDR1 DFQATT and CDR2 SNEGSKA (reference sequence). CDR3 region: CSALTYEKYF. Written as DNA, the CDR3 is TGCAGTGCTTTAACGTACGAGAAGTACTTC.

A note on this clonotype: This sequence may be a read error, since a much larger clone differs from it by one base. Given the absence of the conserved phenylalanine or tryptophan at the CDR3 end, a read error is likely. V is TRBV25-1 and J is TRBJ1-1, with unresolved D. Trimming removed 4 bases at V and 2 bases at J, with 14 bases between. CDR3 length: 15 amino acids. Germline V gene sequence: CDR1 MGHDK, CDR2 SYGVNS. Here the CDR3 reads CASSVTLTFNTEAFL. CDR3 sequence (DNA): TGTGCCAGCAGTGTAACGTTGACCTTTAACACTGAAGCTTTCTTG.

This clonotype was observed a handful of times. J is TRBJ2-7 and V is TRBV6-2 or TRBV6-3; D may be TRBD1 or TRBD2 (5 bases each). V was clipped by 2 bases and J by 2 bases, with 7 bases between them. This CDR3 has 13 amino acids. In germline, CDR1 is MNHEY, CDR2 SVGEGT. The CDR3 DNA is TGTGCCAGCAGTTACCGGGACCCCTACGAGCAGTACTTC. It is translated as CASSYRDPYEQYF.

This clonotype was recorded only once. This rearrangement joins TRBV2 to TRBJ2-3; D is possibly TRBD2 (6 bases). In germline, CDR1 is SNHLY, CDR2 FYNNEI. V lost 4 bases and J 0 bases, leaving 11 bases between the germline ends. The CDR3 runs to 15 residues. This chain's CDR3 is CASSAIAVSTDTQYF. Written as DNA, the CDR3 is TGTGCCAGCAGTGCCATAGCGGTTAGCACAGATACGCAGTATTTT.

Only a few counts were recorded for this clonotype. This chain joins TRBV2 and TRBJ1-1, with D uncertain. Germline CDR1 is SNHLY and CDR2 is FYNNEI. V was clipped by 2 bases and J by 0 bases, with 7 bases between them. The length of the CDR3 is 14 residues. CDR3 coding DNA: TGTGCCAGCAGTGAACTGGACCTGAACACTGAAGCTTTCTTT. Protein product: CASSELDLNTEAFF.

This clonotype was picked up a small number of times. V and J are TRBV28 and TRBJ1-5; TRBD1 is a possible D gene (5 bases). The CDR3 totals 15 residues. Germline V CDR1 and CDR2: MDHEN, SYDVKM. V shed 6 bases and J shed 2 bases, with 14 bases lying between them. Here the CDR3 DNA reads TGTGCCAGCAGATTCGAAGTAGGGGGCAATCAGCCCCAGCATTTT. It codes for CASRFEVGGNQPQHF.

This clonotype turned up a few times. The CDR3 DNA follows: TGTGCCAGCGAGGGCGGTCAGAACTATGGCTACACCTTC. Translation: CASEGGQNYGYTF. The chain is built from TRBV12-3 or TRBV12-4 and TRBJ1-2; D not certain. V dropped 8 bases and J dropped 2 bases, with 12 bases sitting between them. The CDR3 is made up of 13 amino acids.

The V gene is TRBV3-1, the J gene TRBJ2-2; D gene uncertain. Germline values: CDR1 LGHDT, CDR2 YNNKEL (reference sequence). CDR3 size: 13 residues. V was shortened by 0 bases and J by 4 bases, with 3 bases between the two germline ends. The CDR3 is CASSQDLTGELFF. As DNA, the CDR3 is TGTGCCAGCAGCCAAGATCTCACCGGGGAGCTGTTTTTT.

The chain couples TRBV28 to TRBJ2-5; maybe TRBD1 (5 bases). Looked up from germline, CDR1 is MDHEN and CDR2 is SYDVKM. There are 13 residues in the CDR3. Trimming took off 6 bases at V and 2 bases at J, with 10 bases between the two ends. The DNA for the CDR3 is TGTGCCAGCAGCTCAGGGAAGCAAGAGACCCAGTACTTC. Protein product: CASSSGKQETQYF. Complete variable domain (other parts from reference TRBV28 and TRBJ2-5): DVKVTQSSRYLVKRTGEKVFLECVQDMDHENMFWYRQDPGLGLRLIYFSYDVKMKEKGDIPEGYSVSREKKERFSLILESASTNQTSMYLCASSSGKQETQYFGPGTRLLVL.

This clonotype was detected many times. V usage is TRBV9 and J usage is TRBJ1-1; weak D call: TRBD1 (5 bases). The germline V gene encodes CDR1 SGDLS and CDR2 YYNGEE. The V gene lost 3 bases and the J gene lost 8 bases, with 14 bases spanning the gap. CDR3 length: 13 amino acids. This chain's CDR3 is CASSGTLQGEAFF. The DNA for the CDR3 is TGTGCCAGCAGCGGGACGTTGCAGGGCGAAGCTTTCTTT.

This chain uses TRBV6-5 with TRBJ1-6, with no clear D. Germline CDR1 and CDR2: MNHEY and SVGAGI. V dropped 0 bases and J dropped 6 bases, with 0 bases sitting between them. CDR3 size: 12 residues. CDR3 nucleotides: TGTGCCAGCAGTTACTCTAATTCACCCCTCCACTTT. Encoded protein: CASSYSNSPLHF.

The rearrangement joins TRBV9 to TRBJ1-2; 10 bases are a match to TRBD1. V was clipped by 3 bases and J by 3 bases; unmatched bases: 5. Per germline, CDR1 SGDLS and CDR2 YYNGEE. The CDR3 is 15 amino acids. Written as DNA, the CDR3 is TGTGCCAGCAGCGGAGACAGGGGGCTGGACTATGGCTACACCTTC. Translated, it gives CASSGDRGLDYGYTF.

The chain is built from TRBV5-8 and TRBJ2-6, with 7 bases lining up with TRBD1. Trimming at V came to 5 bases and at J to 5 bases, leaving 16 bases not matched to a gene. The CDR3 sequence is 18 residues long. Germline V lookup: CDR1 SGHTS, CDR2 YDEGEE. CDR3 loop: CASSQKTGPFNWANVLTF. The DNA of the CDR3 is TGTGCCAGCAGTCAAAAGACAGGGCCCTTCAACTGGGCCAACGTCCTGACTTTC.

The chain couples TRBV4-3 to TRBJ2-1; D is perhaps TRBD1 (6 bases). V shed 1 base and J shed 4 bases, with 14 bases lying between them. Germline CDR1 is LGHNA and CDR2 is YSLEER. This CDR3 region has 16 residues. The CDR3 nucleotides are TGCGCCAGCAGCCAAGGTGGGACAATCACTTACAATGAGCAGTTCTTC. Protein: CASSQGGTITYNEQFF.

This clonotype was seen repeatedly, ten times or more. This chain uses TRBV5-1 with TRBJ1-1; D gene uncertain. Trimming shortened V by 1 base and J by 3 bases, and 10 bases separated the two germline ends. This CDR3 is built from 14 residues. Per germline, CDR1 SGHRS and CDR2 YFSETQ. The CDR3 loop reads CASSLWGRDTEAFF. CDR3 sequence (DNA): TGCGCCAGCAGCTTGTGGGGAAGGGACACTGAAGCTTTCTTT.

The J gene is TRBJ1-4, the V gene TRBV6-6; 8 bases are shared with TRBD1. This CDR3 comprises 15 residues. After removal of 6 bases from V and 7 bases from J, the junction contained 10 bases not matched to a gene. Germline V gives CDR1 MNHNY, CDR2 SVGAGI (reference sequence). The CDR3 DNA follows: TGTGCCAGCAGCCGTTGGACAGGGCGGGGTGAAAAACTGTTTTTT. The encoded protein is CASSRWTGRGEKLFF.

V and J are TRBV12-3 or TRBV12-4 and TRBJ2-3; 7 nucleotides match TRBD1. V gave up 6 bases and J gave up 4 bases; unmatched junction bases: 7. CDR3 length equals 14 residues. The DNA of the CDR3 is TGTGCCAGCAGCGCGACAGGGTCCGCAGATACGCAGTATTTT. The encoded protein is CASSATGSADTQYF.

The V call is TRBV7-9, the J call TRBJ1-2; 7 positions agree with TRBD1. CDR1 is SEHNR, CDR2 FQNEAQ, per germline (reference sequence). CDR3 length: 14 amino acids. V was clipped by 1 base and J by 2 bases; unmatched bases: 1. The CDR3 DNA reads TGTGCCAGCAGCTTAGAGGGGGCGAACTATGGCTACACCTTC. Amino acids: CASSLEGANYGYTF.

The chain combines TRBV6-1 with TRBJ2-2; 11 positions agree with TRBD2. Losses at the gene ends were 6 bases for V and 4 bases for J; bases not matched to a gene: 7. The germline V gene has CDR1 MNHNS and CDR2 SASEGT. The CDR3 loop spans 16 amino acids. This CDR3 is CASRPLAGVSTGELFF. CDR3 bases: TGTGCCAGCAGGCCACTAGCGGGAGTGTCCACCGGGGAGCTGTTTTTT.